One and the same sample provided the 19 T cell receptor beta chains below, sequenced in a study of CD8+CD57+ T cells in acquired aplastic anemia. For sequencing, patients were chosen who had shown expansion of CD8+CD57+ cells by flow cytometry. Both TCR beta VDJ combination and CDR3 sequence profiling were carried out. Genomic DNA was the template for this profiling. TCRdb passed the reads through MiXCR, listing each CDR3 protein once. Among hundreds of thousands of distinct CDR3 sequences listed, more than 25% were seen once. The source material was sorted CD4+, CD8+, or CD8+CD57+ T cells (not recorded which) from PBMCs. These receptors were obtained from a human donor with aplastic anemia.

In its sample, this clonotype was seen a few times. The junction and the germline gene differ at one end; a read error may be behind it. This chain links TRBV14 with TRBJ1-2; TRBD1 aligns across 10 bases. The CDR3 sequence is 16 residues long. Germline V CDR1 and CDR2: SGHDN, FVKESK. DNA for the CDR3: TGTGCCGGCAGCCCAGCTAGACAGGGGGCTGCCTATGGCTACACCTTC. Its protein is CAGSPARQGAAYGYTF.

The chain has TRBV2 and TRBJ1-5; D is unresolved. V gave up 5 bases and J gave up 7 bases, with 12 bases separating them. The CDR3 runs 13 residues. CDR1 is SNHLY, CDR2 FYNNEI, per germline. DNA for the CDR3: TGTGCCAGCAGTTTAGGGTTAGGGCAGCCCCAGCATTTT. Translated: CASSLGLGQPQHF.

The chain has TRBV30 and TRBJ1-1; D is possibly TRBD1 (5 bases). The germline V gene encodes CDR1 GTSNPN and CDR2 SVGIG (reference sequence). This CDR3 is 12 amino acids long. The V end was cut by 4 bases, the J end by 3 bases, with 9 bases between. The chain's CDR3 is CAWTGLYTEAFF. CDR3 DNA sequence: TGTGCCTGGACAGGGTTGTACACTGAAGCTTTCTTT.

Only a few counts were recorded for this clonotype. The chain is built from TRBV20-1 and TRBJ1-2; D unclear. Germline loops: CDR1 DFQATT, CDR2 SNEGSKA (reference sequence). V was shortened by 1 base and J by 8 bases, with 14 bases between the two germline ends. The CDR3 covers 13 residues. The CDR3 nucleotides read TGCAGTGCTAGAGCGGGCCTCTTACAGGGCTACACCTTC. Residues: CSARAGLLQGYTF.

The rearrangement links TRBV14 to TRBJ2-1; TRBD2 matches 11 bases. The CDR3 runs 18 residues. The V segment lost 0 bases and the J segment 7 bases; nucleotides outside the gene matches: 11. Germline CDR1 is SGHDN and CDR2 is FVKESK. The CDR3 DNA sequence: TGTGCCAGCAGCCAAGAGGCTAGCGGGAGGTCGAGGCTGAATGAGCAGTTCTTC. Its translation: CASSQEASGRSRLNEQFF.

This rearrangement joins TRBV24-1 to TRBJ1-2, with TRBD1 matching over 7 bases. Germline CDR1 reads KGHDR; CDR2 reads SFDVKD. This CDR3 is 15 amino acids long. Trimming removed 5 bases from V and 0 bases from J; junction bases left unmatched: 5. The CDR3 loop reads CATSAAGTANYGYTF. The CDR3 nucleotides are TGTGCCACCAGTGCTGCAGGGACAGCTAACTATGGCTACACCTTC.

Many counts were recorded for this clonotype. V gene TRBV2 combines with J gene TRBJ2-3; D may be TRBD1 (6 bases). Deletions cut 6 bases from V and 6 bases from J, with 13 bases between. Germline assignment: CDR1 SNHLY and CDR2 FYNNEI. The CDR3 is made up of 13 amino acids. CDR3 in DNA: TGTGCCAGCAGCCAGGACAGCCCCGATACGCAGTATTTT. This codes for CASSQDSPDTQYF. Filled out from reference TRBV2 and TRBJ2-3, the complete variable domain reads EPEVTQTPSHQVTQMGQEVILRCVPISNHLYFYWYRQILGQKVEFLVSFYNNEISEKSEIFDDQFSVERPDGSNFTLKIRSTKLEDSAMYFCASSQDSPDTQYFGPGTRLTVL.

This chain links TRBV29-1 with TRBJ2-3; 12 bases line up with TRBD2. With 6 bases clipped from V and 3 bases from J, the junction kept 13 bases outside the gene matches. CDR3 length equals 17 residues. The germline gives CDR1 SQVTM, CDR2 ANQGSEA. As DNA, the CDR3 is TGCAGCGTGCAAGGTGGGGCACTAGCGGGAGGAACAGATACGCAGTATTTT. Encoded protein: CSVQGGALAGGTDTQYF.

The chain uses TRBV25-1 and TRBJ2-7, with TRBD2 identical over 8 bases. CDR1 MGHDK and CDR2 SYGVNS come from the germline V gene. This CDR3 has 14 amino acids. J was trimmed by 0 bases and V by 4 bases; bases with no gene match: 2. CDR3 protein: CASSGSGSSYEQYF. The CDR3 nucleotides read TGTGCCAGCAGTGGCAGCGGGAGCTCCTACGAGCAGTACTTC.

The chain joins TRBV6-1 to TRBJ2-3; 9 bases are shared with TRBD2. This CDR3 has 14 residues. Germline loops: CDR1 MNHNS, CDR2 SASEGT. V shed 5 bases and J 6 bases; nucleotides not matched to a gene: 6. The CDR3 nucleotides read TGTGCCAGCAGTCCAGCGGGGGGCCGGGATACGCAGTATTTT. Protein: CASSPAGGRDTQYF.

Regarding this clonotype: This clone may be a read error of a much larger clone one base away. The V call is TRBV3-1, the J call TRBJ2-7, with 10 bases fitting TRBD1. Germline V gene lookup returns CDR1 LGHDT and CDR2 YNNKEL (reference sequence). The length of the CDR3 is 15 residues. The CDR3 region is CASSLSGTGVYGQYF. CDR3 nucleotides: TGTGCCAGCAGCCTTTCCGGGACAGGGGTATACGGGCAGTACTTC.

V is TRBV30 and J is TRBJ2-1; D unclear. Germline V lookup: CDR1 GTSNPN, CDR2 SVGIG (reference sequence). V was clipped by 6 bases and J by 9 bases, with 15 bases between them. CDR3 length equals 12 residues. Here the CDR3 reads CACPWSSGEQFF. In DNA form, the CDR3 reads TGTGCCTGCCCTTGGTCATCGGGTGAGCAGTTCTTC.

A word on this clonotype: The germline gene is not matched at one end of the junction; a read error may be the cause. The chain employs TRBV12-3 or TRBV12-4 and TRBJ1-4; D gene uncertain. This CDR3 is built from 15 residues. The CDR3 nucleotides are TGTTCCAGCAGTTTTGAGAGGACCGGTCGTGAAAAACTGTTTTTT. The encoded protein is CSSSFERTGREKLFF.

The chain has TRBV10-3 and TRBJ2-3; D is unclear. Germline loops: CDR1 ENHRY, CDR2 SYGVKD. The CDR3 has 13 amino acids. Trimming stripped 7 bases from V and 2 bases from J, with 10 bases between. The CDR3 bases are TGTGCCATCATGGTCCCAGACACAGATACGCAGTATTTT. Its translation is CAIMVPDTDTQYF.

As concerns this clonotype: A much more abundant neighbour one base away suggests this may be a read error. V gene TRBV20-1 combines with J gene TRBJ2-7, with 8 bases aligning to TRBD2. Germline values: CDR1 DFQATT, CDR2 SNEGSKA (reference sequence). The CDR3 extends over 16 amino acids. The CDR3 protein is CGASGTSGGDTHEQYF. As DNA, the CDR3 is TGCGGTGCTAGTGGAACTAGCGGAGGAGATACCCACGAGCAGTACTTC.

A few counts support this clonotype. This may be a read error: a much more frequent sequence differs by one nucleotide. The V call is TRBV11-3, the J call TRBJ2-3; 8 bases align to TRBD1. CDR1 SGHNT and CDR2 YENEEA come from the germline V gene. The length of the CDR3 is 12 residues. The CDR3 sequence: CGSSSDRDTQYF. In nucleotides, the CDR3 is TGTGGCAGCAGCTCGGACAGGGACACGCAGTATTTT.

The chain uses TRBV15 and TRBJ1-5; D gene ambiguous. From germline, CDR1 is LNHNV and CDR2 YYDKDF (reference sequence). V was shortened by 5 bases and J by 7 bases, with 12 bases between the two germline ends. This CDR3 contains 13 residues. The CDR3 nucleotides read TGTGCCACCAGCCCCCCAAGTCGGCAGCCCCAGCATTTT. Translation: CATSPPSRQPQHF.

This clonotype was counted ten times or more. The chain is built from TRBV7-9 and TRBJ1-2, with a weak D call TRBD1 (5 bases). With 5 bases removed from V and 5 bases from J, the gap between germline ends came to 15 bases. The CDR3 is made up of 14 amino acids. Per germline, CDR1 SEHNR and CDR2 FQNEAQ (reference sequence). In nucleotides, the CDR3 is TGTGCCAGCAGCGCTTTGGGCAGGGTATATGGCTACACCTTC. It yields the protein CASSALGRVYGYTF.

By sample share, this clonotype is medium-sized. The chain's CDR3 is CASSVRTGGGYTF. The CDR3 coding sequence is TGTGCCAGCAGTGTACGGACAGGGGGCGGCTACACCTTC. V is TRBV2 and J is TRBJ1-2; 11 bases map to TRBD1. V lost 4 bases, J lost 8 bases, and 3 bases stayed unmatched. Germline CDR1 and CDR2: SNHLY and FYNNEI. The CDR3 has 13 residues.